Listed below are T cell receptor beta chains from one sample, sequenced in a study of T cell changes during pregnancy in multiple sclerosis. Produced via immunoSEQ multiplex PCR; TCRdb's table is partial and in-frame only. The table includes 30,000 or so clones, 89% detected once. The sample here was CD8+ T cells from peripheral blood mononuclear cells, taken in the second trimester of pregnancy. The source of these receptors is a female donor with multiple sclerosis, enrolled in a pregnancy study. The CDR3 runs from the conserved cysteine through the conserved F or W. The D gene is left open where the match is weak. Part of the rows lack a size; the others show once, few, many or a class for expanded clones.

j_call v_call d_call clone_size cdr3_aa cdr3_nt
TRBJ2-1 TRBV7-2 TRBD1 NA CASSLGDRGANEQFF TGTGCCAGCAGCTTAGGGGACAGGGGGGCCAATGAGCAGTTCTTC
TRBJ2-7 TRBV10-1 TRBD1 medium-sized CASNEHRGEQYF TGCGCCAGCAACGAACACAGGGGCGAGCAGTACTTC
TRBJ2-3 TRBV7-9 TRBD2 NA CASSLRTSSSVDTQYF TGTGCCAGCAGCTTAAGGACTAGCTCCTCGGTAGATACGCAGTATTTT
TRBJ1-2 TRBV4-2 TRBD1 NA CASSQGMTGTNNYGYTF TGTGCCAGCAGCCAGGGCATGACAGGGACAAATAACTATGGCTACACCTTC
TRBJ1-3 TRBV5-6 NA NA CASSRDRISGNTIYF TGTGCCAGCAGCCGCGACAGGATCTCTGGAAACACCATATATTTT
TRBJ2-1 TRBV6-4 TRBD2 NA CASSLIAGGTSDEQFF TGTGCCAGCAGTCTAATAGCGGGAGGAACGTCGGATGAGCAGTTCTTC
TRBJ2-5 TRBV13 TRBD1 NA CASSLRTGGSKTQYF TGTGCCAGCAGCTTAAGGACAGGGGGGTCGAAGACCCAGTACTTC
TRBJ2-5 TRBV5-1 TRBD2 NA CASSLASGGRQETQYF TGCGCCAGCAGCCTGGCTAGCGGGGGGCGCCAAGAGACCCAGTACTTC
TRBJ2-5 TRBV1 NA NA CTSSRQGVGETQYF TGCACCAGCAGTCGACAGGGGGTGGGAGAGACCCAGTACTTC
TRBJ1-1 TRBV30 TRBD1 few CAWTRQGTEAFF TGTGCATGGACGAGACAGGGAACTGAAGCTTTCTTT
TRBJ2-7 TRBV7-9 NA NA CASSLSGAAIYEQYF TGTGCCAGCAGCTTATCTGGGGCGGCAATATACGAGCAGTACTTC
TRBJ1-1 TRBV28 NA NA CASGHVTEAFF TGTGCCAGCGGGCACGTTACTGAAGCTTTCTTT
TRBJ2-1 TRBV6-5 NA NA CASSPADWGEQFF TGTGCCAGCAGCCCCGCGGACTGGGGTGAGCAGTTCTTC
TRBJ2-3 TRBV11-2 NA NA CASSLAPPGVLSTDTQYF TGTGCCAGCAGCTTGGCCCCCCCAGGGGTACTGTCCACAGATACGCAGTATTTT
TRBJ2-1 TRBV27 TRBD1 NA CASSFSHRDRKYNEQFF TGTGCCAGCAGTTTTTCTCACCGGGACAGGAAATACAATGAGCAGTTCTTC
TRBJ2-2 TRBV7-9 TRBD1 NA CASRVGDRGTGELFF TGTGCCAGCAGGGTCGGGGACAGGGGCACCGGGGAGCTGTTTTTT
TRBJ2-3 TRBV5-1 NA NA CASSLALQRDTQYF TGCGCCAGCAGCTTGGCACTCCAGCGGGATACGCAGTATTTT
TRBJ2-1 TRBV25-1 TRBD2 once CASTLGGGNEQFF TGTGCCAGCACCCTGGGGGGGGGCAATGAGCAGTTCTTC
TRBJ2-1 TRBV2 TRBD2 NA CATPSSGRAVEQFF TGTGCCACTCCCTCTAGCGGGAGGGCGGTTGAGCAGTTCTTC
TRBJ1-1 TRBV2 NA few CASRAGGSEAFF TGTGCCAGCAGGGCGGGGGGCAGTGAAGCTTTCTTT
TRBJ2-4 TRBV7-9 NA few CASSPPGGKENIQYF TGTGCCAGCAGCCCCCCCGGAGGGAAGGAAAACATTCAGTACTTC
TRBJ2-2 TRBV6-5 TRBD1 NA CASSYSGQGAEELFF TGTGCCAGCAGTTACTCGGGACAGGGGGCAGAGGAGCTGTTTTTT
TRBJ1-6 TRBV15 NA NA CATSSPQGWDSPLHF TGTGCCACCAGCAGCCCTCAGGGGTGGGATTCACCCCTCCACTTT
TRBJ1-4 TRBV5-1 TRBD1 NA CASSLLGTGGSTNEKLFF TGCGCCAGCAGCCTTCTCGGGACAGGGGGTTCAACTAATGAAAAACTGTTTTTT
TRBJ2-1 TRBV9 TRBD2 few CASSPRSGDSYNEQFF TGTGCCAGCAGCCCCCGAAGCGGGGATTCCTACAATGAGCAGTTCTTC
TRBJ1-2 TRBV25-1 NA NA CASSAGWSYGYTF TGTGCCAGCAGTGCAGGGTGGTCCTATGGCTACACCTTC
TRBJ2-3 TRBV5-1 NA NA CASSLGASPRTDTQYF TGCGCCAGCAGCTTGGGGGCTTCCCCGCGCACAGATACGCAGTATTTT
TRBJ1-5 TRBV6-1 NA NA CASSVPSQPQHF TGTGCCAGCAGTGTCCCCAGTCAGCCCCAGCATTTT
TRBJ2-3 TRBV7-9 TRBD1 NA CASRPGQRPDTQYF TGTGCCAGCCGACCGGGACAGAGGCCAGATACGCAGTATTTT
TRBJ1-1 TRBV6-5 TRBD1 once CASSSPGQGAQAEAFF TGTGCCAGCAGTTCCCCGGGACAGGGGGCACAGGCTGAAGCTTTCTTT
TRBJ2-1 TRBV2 NA NA CASSASGSGSYNEQFF TGTGCCAGCAGTGCGTCAGGAAGCGGCTCCTACAATGAGCAGTTCTTC
TRBJ2-1 TRBV2 NA NA CASSESEGAGLNEQFF TGTGCCAGCAGTGAATCCGAGGGCGCGGGTCTGAATGAGCAGTTCTTC
TRBJ2-3 TRBV11-2 TRBD2 NA CASSLARGGAEDTQYF TGTGCCAGCAGCTTAGCTCGCGGGGGGGCCGAAGATACGCAGTATTTT
TRBJ1-5 TRBV27 NA NA CASSLSPGFSQPQHF TGTGCCAGCAGTCTAAGTCCAGGGTTCAGTCAGCCCCAGCATTTT
TRBJ2-1 TRBV19 TRBD1 NA CASRTGTNSGGSYNEQFF TGTGCCAGTAGAACCGGGACAAACTCAGGGGGCTCCTACAATGAGCAGTTCTTC
TRBJ1-2 TRBV6-5 NA NA CASSYSTSSRRDGYTF TGTGCCAGCAGTTACTCGACTTCGAGCCGGAGGGATGGCTACACCTTC
TRBJ1-3 TRBV30 TRBD1 NA CASRPDRGLGNTIYF TGTGCCTCCCGGCCCGACAGGGGGCTTGGAAACACCATATATTTT
TRBJ1-4 TRBV11-2 NA NA CASSLEGATNEKLFF TGTGCCAGCAGCTTAGAAGGGGCAACTAATGAAAAACTGTTTTTT
TRBJ1-2 TRBV7-9 NA NA CASSLDPRRVGGYTF TGTGCCAGCAGCTTAGATCCCCGCAGGGTGGGTGGCTACACCTTC
TRBJ2-5 TRBV30 NA NA CAWRRGRETQYF TGTGCCTGGAGACGGGGGAGAGAGACCCAGTACTTC
TRBJ1-1 TRBV29-1 NA NA CSVQLGGTEAFF TGCAGCGTTCAACTCGGGGGGACTGAAGCTTTCTTT